This T cell receptor beta chain was sequenced in a study of blood T cell repertoires in COVID-19. Study-level background: There were acute and convalescent COVID-19 samples, and they came from the United States, Italy and Spain. Sample material is recorded as cDNA or gDNA derived from T cells, B-cell-depleted T cells, or PBMCs.

Seattle's enrolled individuals joined amid active infection and were then monitored longitudinally. The authors' processing: For nucleated cells, counts were estimated from reference gene primer amplification. Assay: immunoSEQ multiplex PCR; the TCRdb copy retains only in-frame clones and omits some. The D gene and trimming were derived from the DNA, and the V and J assignments and clone size from that table. The profile shows approximately 250,000 clones, 92% of them singletons. Germline loops: CDR1 PRHDT, CDR2 FYEKMQ (reference sequence). V lost 5 bases and J lost 0, with 5 bases in between. The CDR3 runs to 13 residues.

The source material was peripheral blood. This sequence was found in a man aged 30 to 45 with COVID-19, enrolled during active disease. The rearrangement uses TRBV13 and TRBJ1-5, with D hard to call. CDR3 amino acids: CASSLSSNQPQHF. CDR3 DNA sequence: TGTGCCAGCAGCCTAAGTAGCAATCAGCCCCAGCATTTT.